This T cell receptor (beta chain) is from a study of T cell repertoires in cytomegalovirus infection. General observations from the study: Ex vivo responses were dominated by HLA-C-restricted CMV-specific TCR beta clonotypes.

Trimming left V 4 bases short and J 4 bases short, with 17 bases between. This CDR3 is built from 16 residues. Germline values: CDR1 SGHVS, CDR2 FNYEAQ. Each CDR3 protein gets one entry after TCRdb re-called the reads with MiXCR. The table lists under 150,000 distinct CDR3 sequences, about 10% of them singletons. This clonotype was observed many times. The antigen remains undetermined. Material for sequencing was PBMCs. This clonotype originated in a human donor in good health (CMV status not recorded). Some clones in this sample may be carry-over from other donors' samples. The chain links TRBV7-6 to TRBJ2-1; D perhaps matches TRBD1 (6 bases). Here the CDR3 reads CASSSLFGQKYNEQFF. The CDR3 nucleotides read TGTGCCAGCAGCTCCCTTTTTGGACAGAAATACAATGAGCAGTTCTTC.